Listed here are 23 T cell receptor beta chains from one sample, sequenced in a study of identical twins. TCRdb redid the calling of the 5' RACE reads with MiXCR, one entry per CDR3 protein. The sample lists about 530,000 distinct CDR3 sequences; roughly 15% were seen once. These data were also reused for a study on yellow fever vaccine responses in identical twins.

What was sequenced was CD4+ T cells sorted from blood. The source is a woman aged 18 to 35 in good health.

This sequence joins TRBV20-1 and TRBJ1-1, with 8 positions matching TRBD1. Germline lookup yields CDR1 DFQATT and CDR2 SNEGSKA (reference sequence). This CDR3 region has 15 residues. With V trimmed by 1 base and J by 2 bases, 6 bases remained unmatched. The CDR3 DNA follows: TGCAGTGCTAGAGTCAAAACAGGGGGAAACACTGAAGCTTTCTTT. This encodes CSARVKTGGNTEAFF.

V usage is TRBV11-2 and J usage is TRBJ1-5; 7 bases map to TRBD1. V shed 5 bases, J shed 9 bases, and the junction held 13 bases outside the gene matches. CDR3 size: 15 residues. Germline CDR1 SGHAT, CDR2 FQNNGV. CDR3 sequence: CASSNNTGVGRPQHF. DNA of the CDR3: TGTGCCAGCAGCAACAATACAGGGGTCGGGAGGCCCCAGCATTTT.

V and J are TRBV11-2 and TRBJ2-1; D is ambiguous. Trimming removed 1 base at V and 5 bases at J, with 9 bases between. There are 14 residues in the CDR3. CDR1 and CDR2 (germline): SGHAT, FQNNGV. CDR3 sequence reads: CASSLAHHDNEQFF. As DNA, the CDR3 is TGTGCCAGCAGCTTAGCTCACCATGACAATGAGCAGTTCTTC.

This chain connects TRBV10-3 to TRBJ2-3; 7 positions match TRBD2. Germline CDR1 reads ENHRY; CDR2 reads SYGVKD. V trimming: 2 bases; J trimming: 6 bases; junction bases outside the gene matches: 17. The CDR3 covers 18 residues. CDR3 amino acids: CAISEPTAGLTLGDTQYF. CDR3 DNA sequence: TGTGCCATCAGTGAGCCGACGGCGGGACTAACCCTGGGGGATACGCAGTATTTT.

The chain links TRBV9 to TRBJ2-3, with 7 bases identical to TRBD2. CDR3 length: 17 amino acids. Germline V gene lookup returns CDR1 SGDLS and CDR2 YYNGEE. Trimming took 2 bases from V and 3 from J; bases not matched to a gene: 12. CDR3 protein: CASSVMGLRMGTDTQYF. CDR3 nucleotides: TGTGCCAGCAGCGTGATGGGACTACGCATGGGTACAGATACGCAGTATTTT.

The gene calls are TRBV3-1 and TRBJ1-3; tentative D call: TRBD1 (5 bases). This CDR3 has 12 residues. With 2 bases removed from V and 10 bases from J, the gap between germline ends came to 9 bases. CDR1 and CDR2 from the germline V gene are LGHDT and YNNKEL (reference sequence). The CDR3 region is CASSQIRETIYF. Written as DNA, the CDR3 is TGTGCCAGCAGCCAAATCAGGGAAACCATATATTTT.

This clonotype was picked up many times. This chain's CDR3 is CASSLYGNQPQHF. The CDR3 DNA sequence: TGTGCCAGCAGTTTGTACGGCAATCAGCCCCAGCATTTT. The chain is built from TRBV12-3 or TRBV12-4 and TRBJ1-5; D gene uncertain. Trimming stripped 3 bases from V and 2 bases from J, with 5 bases between. This CDR3 has 13 residues.

The chain couples TRBV20-1 to TRBJ1-5; TRBD1 aligns across 7 bases. Trimming removed 5 bases from V and 3 bases from J; junction bases left unmatched: 4. This CDR3 spans 13 amino acids. Germline CDR1 reads DFQATT; CDR2 reads SNEGSKA (reference sequence). The CDR3 loop reads CSAGGQFNQPQHF. The CDR3 bases are TGCAGTGCTGGGGGACAGTTCAATCAGCCCCAGCATTTT.

This clonotype was observed a handful of times. The V gene is TRBV20-1, the J gene TRBJ2-3; TRBD2 agrees at 12 bases. The CDR3 is 15 amino acids. The V segment lost 6 bases and the J segment 3 bases; nucleotides outside the gene matches: 7. The V gene's germline CDR1 is DFQATT and CDR2 SNEGSKA (reference sequence). The CDR3 here is CSAMKTSGGTDTQYF. The CDR3 DNA reads as TGCAGTGCCATGAAGACTAGCGGGGGTACAGATACGCAGTATTTT.

This chain joins TRBV28 and TRBJ2-1, with 14 nucleotides matching TRBD2. The germline V gene encodes CDR1 MDHEN and CDR2 SYDVKM. V lost 6 bases to trimming and J lost 6 bases; unmatched junction nucleotides: 7. This CDR3 spans 16 amino acids. The CDR3: CASSTFGTSGSNEQFF. The CDR3 coding sequence is TGTGCCAGCAGCACCTTCGGGACTAGCGGGAGCAATGAGCAGTTCTTC.

This clonotype was seen a handful of times. V is TRBV7-6 and J is TRBJ2-3, with 9 bases lining up with TRBD2. With 2 bases clipped from V and 0 bases from J, the junction kept 6 bases outside the gene matches. This CDR3 region has 17 residues. Germline loops: CDR1 SGHVS, CDR2 FNYEAQ. The CDR3 bases are TGTGCCAGCAGCTTAATGGCTAGCGGGGCTAGCACAGATACGCAGTATTTT. Translating it yields CASSLMASGASTDTQYF.

This clonotype came up a few times. V usage is TRBV7-2 and J usage is TRBJ2-3; TRBD1 matches 7 bases. CDR3 length: 16 residues. The V segment lost 1 base and the J segment 4 bases; nucleotides outside the gene matches: 8. From germline, CDR1 is SGHTA and CDR2 FQGNSA. CDR3 DNA: TGTGCCAGCAGCTTAGACTCCGACAGGGTCCCAGATACGCAGTATTTT. Protein product: CASSLDSDRVPDTQYF.

This clonotype was observed a few times. The chain is built from TRBV5-8 and TRBJ1-2; tentative D call: TRBD1 (5 bases). The V and J ends lost 3 bases and 5 bases respectively, with 20 bases between them. The germline V gene encodes CDR1 SGHTS and CDR2 YDEGEE. The CDR3 totals 16 residues. CDR3 amino acids: CASSWGVRRDGYGYTF. CDR3 in DNA: TGTGCCAGCAGCTGGGGGGTCCGGCGTGATGGGTATGGCTACACCTTC.

The rearrangement joins TRBV5-5 to TRBJ2-2; 13 bases fit TRBD2. The junction had 6 bases not matched to a gene; V was cut back by 4 bases and J by 3 bases. CDR1 SGHKS and CDR2 YYEKEE come from the germline V gene (reference sequence). CDR3 length: 17 residues. The CDR3 region has the DNA TGTGCCAGCAGCCGCGGGACTAGCGGGGATTACACCGGGGAGCTGTTTTTT. Protein product: CASSRGTSGDYTGELFF.

The chain is built from TRBV7-8 and TRBJ2-7, with TRBD1 matching 7 bases. V gave up 0 bases and J gave up 2 bases; unmatched junction bases: 10. CDR1 SGHVS and CDR2 FQNEAQ come from the germline V gene. The CDR3 consists of 17 residues. CDR3 amino acids: CASSLAGGGDRAYEQYF. DNA for the CDR3: TGTGCCAGCAGCTTAGCAGGTGGTGGCGACAGGGCCTACGAGCAGTACTTC.

In its sample, this clonotype was seen a few times. The chain combines TRBV5-4 with TRBJ2-4; 7 nucleotides match TRBD1. CDR1 is SGHNT, CDR2 YYREEE, per germline (reference sequence). The CDR3 extends over 14 amino acids. The V gene end was trimmed by 0 bases and the J gene end by 7 bases; junction bases not matched to a gene: 4. CDR3 nucleotides: TGTGCCAGCAGCTTGGGACAGGGTCGGAACATTCAGTACTTC. Protein product: CASSLGQGRNIQYF.

The rearrangement links TRBV5-1 to TRBJ2-1; TRBD2 agrees at 7 bases. Germline loops: CDR1 SGHRS, CDR2 YFSETQ. V trimming: 4 bases; J trimming: 1 base; junction bases outside the gene matches: 8. There are 16 residues in the CDR3. The CDR3 loop is CASSGSAGNSYNEQFF. Here the CDR3 DNA reads TGCGCCAGCAGCGGATCAGCGGGAAATTCCTACAATGAGCAGTTCTTC.

This clonotype was picked up a small number of times. This chain joins TRBV15 and TRBJ2-6, with a possible D match to TRBD1 (5 bases). Germline loops: CDR1 LNHNV, CDR2 YYDKDF (reference sequence). This CDR3 has 17 residues. Trimming removed 4 bases from V and 1 base from J, with 14 bases in between. CDR3 in DNA: TGTGCCACCAGCACCCCCACAGGTCTTTCTGGGGCCAACGTCCTGACTTTC. Its translation: CATSTPTGLSGANVLTF.

This clonotype occurred many times. The V and J genes are TRBV29-1 and TRBJ1-2; D is undetermined. Trimming stripped 4 bases from V and 4 bases from J, with 10 bases between. The CDR3 is made up of 12 amino acids. The germline V gene has CDR1 SQVTM and CDR2 ANQGSEA. The CDR3, as DNA: TGCAGCGTTGCTACGACTTCCTATGGCTACACCTTC. The encoded protein is CSVATTSYGYTF. Full variable domain (rest looked up from reference TRBV29-1 and TRBJ1-2): SAVISQKPSRDICQRGTSLTIQCQVDSQVTMMFWYRQQPGQSLTLIATANQGSEATYESGFVIDKFPISRPNLTFSTLTVSNMSPEDSSIYLCSVATTSYGYTFGSGTRLTVV.

The chain has TRBV18 and TRBJ1-4, with D unclear. This CDR3 contains 14 residues. Trimming removed 3 bases at V and 4 bases at J, with 9 bases between. The germline V gene has CDR1 KGHSH and CDR2 LQKENI. The chain's CDR3 is CASSPSLGNEKLFF. The CDR3 nucleotides read TGTGCCAGCTCACCCAGCCTCGGTAATGAAAAACTGTTTTTT.

This clonotype was recorded a few times. The genes are TRBV12-3 or TRBV12-4 and TRBJ2-7; D remains unclear. Deletions cut 3 bases from V and 3 bases from J, with 12 bases between. The CDR3 has 14 residues. The CDR3 DNA sequence: TGTGCCAGCAGTTTTGCACGCGGCAGCTACGAGCAGTACTTC. It encodes CASSFARGSYEQYF.

V usage is TRBV10-3 and J usage is TRBJ2-1; TRBD2 matches 10 bases. The germline V gene has CDR1 ENHRY and CDR2 SYGVKD. V lost 3 bases to trimming and J lost 0 bases; unmatched junction nucleotides: 17. The CDR3 contains 21 residues. Written as DNA, the CDR3 is TGTGCCATCAGTGATCTAGTTAGCGGGGGGCCTTCGAAGACCTCCTACAATGAGCAGTTCTTC. Translated, it gives CAISDLVSGGPSKTSYNEQFF.

V gene TRBV20-1 combines with J gene TRBJ2-7; 7 bases match TRBD2. Germline V lookup: CDR1 DFQATT, CDR2 SNEGSKA (reference sequence). V was pared by 3 bases and J by 2 bases, with 1 base of the junction left unmatched. The CDR3 has 12 amino acids. This chain's CDR3 is CSARGRAYEQYF. The CDR3 bases are TGCAGTGCTAGGGGGAGGGCCTACGAGCAGTACTTC.